The rows below give T cell receptor beta chains drawn from one sample of a study of CD8 T cells in ankylosing spondylitis. TCRdb called the 5' RACE reads again in MiXCR, with one record for every CDR3 protein. Here the sample spans over 100,000 distinct CDR3 sequences, more than 6.5% being singletons. The sample comprised blood, either unsorted or a sorted T cell fraction (not recorded which). The source of these receptors is a male donor with ankylosing spondylitis or in good health (not recorded which). The CDR3 runs from the conserved cysteine through the conserved F or W. A D gene is named only where the DNA matches it firmly. Size tells how often a clone was seen, or its class if it is expanded.

d_gene	v_gene	j_gene	abundance	CDR3aa	CDR3nt
-	TRBV18	TRBJ2-1	few	CASSPDFSYNEQFF	TGTGCCAGCTCCCCGGACTTCTCCTACAATGAGCAGTTCTTC
-	TRBV5-1	TRBJ1-1	medium-sized	CASSDASKVGNTEAFF	TGCGCCAGCAGCGACGCATCCAAAGTCGGGAACACTGAAGCTTTCTTT
TRBD2	TRBV5-1	TRBJ2-6	many	CASSLVQGGESGANVLTF	TGCGCCAGCAGCTTGGTCCAGGGAGGGGAATCTGGGGCCAACGTCCTGACTTTC
-	TRBV5-1	TRBJ2-7	many	CASSLEPADEQYF	TGCGCCAGCAGCTTGGAACCAGCGGACGAGCAGTACTTC
TRBD1	TRBV5-1	TRBJ1-6	many	CASSLWQGGSSPLHF	TGCGCCAGCAGCTTGTGGCAGGGGGGTTCTTCACCCCTCCACTTT
-	TRBV18	TRBJ2-5	few	CASSPRVGETQYF	TGTGCCAGCTCACCACGGGTAGGAGAGACCCAGTACTTC
TRBD2	TRBV6-1	TRBJ2-3	many	CASRGTSQYTQYF	TGTGCCAGCAGAGGGACTAGCCAGTATACGCAGTATTTT
-	TRBV20-1	TRBJ2-1	many	CSARDEGAGYNEQFF	TGCAGTGCTAGAGATGAGGGCGCGGGGTACAATGAGCAGTTCTTC
-	TRBV5-1	TRBJ2-5	many	CASSLEGKETQYF	TGCGCCAGCAGCTTGGAAGGGAAGGAGACCCAGTACTTC
-	TRBV30	TRBJ2-7	many	CAWRGSYEQYF	TGTGCCTGGAGGGGAAGCTACGAGCAGTACTTC
-	TRBV5-1	TRBJ1-4	many	CASSLGVRRQATNEKLFF	TGCGCCAGCAGCTTGGGCGTCAGACGCCAAGCAACTAATGAAAAACTGTTTTTT
-	TRBV7-9	TRBJ2-1	many	CASSDTEWDSYNEQFF	TGTGCCAGCAGCGATACCGAGTGGGACTCCTACAATGAGCAGTTCTTC
-	TRBV7-3	TRBJ1-5	many	CASSLTSGGNYSNQPQHF	TGTGCCAGCAGCTTAACGAGCGGGGGAAACTATAGCAATCAGCCCCAGCATTTT
-	TRBV3-1	TRBJ1-4	many	CASSLRRSNEKLFF	TGTGCCAGCAGCCTCAGAAGGTCAAATGAAAAACTGTTTTTT
-	TRBV6-5	TRBJ2-7	many	CASSSGSLDEQYF	TGTGCCAGCAGTTCAGGGTCCCTCGACGAGCAGTACTTC
-	TRBV11-1	TRBJ1-1	many	CASSLSGAATGGNTEAFF	TGTGCCAGCAGCTTATCCGGGGCTGCCACGGGGGGGAACACTGAAGCTTTCTTT